This TCR beta chain was recovered during a study of Graves' ophthalmopathy and Graves' hyperthyroidism. Whole-study context: Upon initial diagnosis and before any treatment, peripheral blood was collected.

Germline-derived CDR1 and CDR2 are KGHSY and FQNENV. CDR3 length: 13 residues. V was trimmed by 5 bases and J by 4 bases, leaving 11 bases between them. This clonotype was picked up many times. What it recognizes is unknown. Physicians reached a diagnosis by relying on clinical symptoms, serum thyroxine, TRAb, thyroid ultrasound and orbital computed tomography. Points from the study as a whole: Built on 13 signatures, a model told ophthalmopathy apart from stable hyperthyroidism with approximately 91% sensitivity and over 80% specificity. Blood also carried most expanded thyroid clonotypes exceeding 0.001 frequency.

RNA transcripts were the source from which TCR beta CDR3 regions were amplified. An initial RT-PCR round employing HTBI primers preceded a second-round multiplex PCR. TCRdb analysed the multiplex PCR reads with MiXCR anew, one entry per CDR3 protein. The sample comprises more than 300,000 distinct CDR3 sequences, about 17% of which are singletons, and 2.4% rests with the top ten. The sequenced sample was peripheral blood. The rearrangement uses TRBV16 and TRBJ2-5, with D possibly being TRBD2 (5 bases). The receptor's source is an adult woman with stable Graves' hyperthyroidism. CDR3 protein: CASSGLRAETQYF. The CDR3 nucleotides are TGTGCCAGCAGCGGACTGAGGGCAGAGACCCAGTACTTC. Full variable domain (remainder filled in from reference TRBV16 and TRBJ2-5): GEEVAQTPKHLVRGEGQKAKLYCAPIKGHSYVFWYQQVLKNEFKFLISFQNENVFDETGMPKERFSAKCLPNSPCSLEIQATKLEDSAVYFCASSGLRAETQYFGPGTRLLVL.